The sequence of this TCR beta chain was determined in a study of shared clonotypes between healthy human individuals. Concerning this clone: The antigen remains unidentified. The sample carries other DNA sequences with the same CDR3.

Study observations and caveats: Memory subsets generally showed smaller estimated richness than naive subsets did. Sharing across four donors was seen in 4.5% to 6.5% of naive CD4 clonotypes.

As defined, naive CD8 cells were CD45RO-negative and positively selected for CCR7, with terminally differentiated effector memory CD45RA+ cells excluded. The healthy adult donors were HIV-negative and reported no recent acute infections or vaccinations. The study drew all its donors from Caucasian adults living in Nashville, Tennessee. Clones were sequenced by immunoSEQ multiplex PCR, and TCRdb holds only the in-frame ones, with some missing. The profile covers more than 500,000 clones, with 85% to 95% appearing a single time and 0.11% taken by the ten largest. V was clipped by 4 bases and J by 3 bases, with 10 bases between them. CDR1 MNHEY and CDR2 SMNVEV come from the germline V gene (reference sequence). The CDR3 runs 13 residues.

The chain carries TRBV27 and TRBJ2-7; D gene unclear. The source is a woman aged 30 to 39 in good health. The sample was naive CD8+ T cells sorted from blood. In DNA, the CDR3 is TGTGCCAGCAGTTCCGGCAGATTCTACGAGCAGTACTTC. Its protein is CASSSGRFYEQYF.